This record covers a single T cell receptor (beta chain). No antigen is known for it. Per-nucleotide qualities are absent, and no much larger clonotype sits a single base away. The data were obtained in a study of T cell responses to AZD1222 COVID-19 vaccine (dated by TCRdb to about 2021). Regarding the study in general: AZD1222 recipients given second doses at about 4 weeks or at about 12 weeks were pooled, since spike-specific TCR depth and breadth were not found to differ between the two schedules. TCR sequencing covered fewer than 250 trial participants: roughly 200 given two doses of AZD1222 and approximately 25 given two doses of MenACWY control vaccine. Trial participants were enrolled by age into subgroups of 18-55, 56-69 and 70-plus years, and around 150, 29 and 61 TCR-sequenced participants, respectively, were included in these subgroups.

The CDR3 regions of human TCRbeta chains were subjected to immunosequencing. The authors' pipeline ran thus. TCRs in the repertoires were matched against a reference library of SARS-CoV-2-specific TCRs that had been generated with the MIRA antigen-specificity platform. Breadth was defined as the fraction of unique TCRs that were SARS-CoV-2-associated. Depth was defined as the fraction of total T cells that were SARS-CoV-2-associated. Using the MIRA data, each spike-specific TCR was mapped to the spike region that the TCR reacts to and placed in a CD4 or CD8 class. Log10-transformed breadth and depth values were compared by one-way ANOVA with Sidak's multiple comparisons tests. TCRdb limited this immuneACCESS table to in-frame rearrangements with V and J called. A share of clones is missing; checked studies link under half to unresolved V genes, and the rest is unexplained. D and trimming come from the DNA, and the V and J calls and clone size come from that table. The sample table records roughly 120,000 clones; around 86% of these occur just once. In total, the top ten clones hold roughly 1.3% of the sample.

What this sample's time point label stands for: baseline before first vaccination. Vaccinee samples came from UK trials COV001 and COV002, including a single-blind randomized controlled phase 2/3 trial of AZD1222 (ChAdOx1 nCoV-19) in healthy adults. Trial participant PBMC samples were collected at day 0 and day 28 after the second dose for TCRbeta chain sequencing. The paper as a whole reports these results and caveats: The 56-69-year group was small, and its depth increase did not reach significance, likely because of low power. Nearly half of unique spike-specific TCRs reportedly recognized epitopes outside regions mutated in the B.1.351 and B.1.1.7 variants. Conclusions about previously exposed vaccinees are limited, since just five or six AZD1222 recipients were seropositive for SARS-CoV-2 at baseline. No day 14 peak-response samples were available, so repertoires were characterized only after the peak T cell response. Participants were mostly white British and included more females than males, and it was suggested by the authors that clonal diversity may have been underestimated. A significant rise in spike-specific TCR breadth and depth was observed after two AZD1222 doses relative to day 0 and relative to MenACWY recipients. Vaccine-associated CD4 TCRs spanned the whole spike protein, with dominant responses in regions 160-218 and 743-854.

This material consisted of peripheral blood, taken on day 0 of AZD1222 vaccination. The receptor's source is an adult in good health.

The encoded CDR3 is CATSDDAEGYTF. The nucleotide sequence reads as follows: TGTGCCACCAGTGACGACGCTGAGGGCTACACCTTC. Recombination connected TRBV24-1 to TRBJ1-2, with no reliable assignment of the D segment. From its cysteine to its phenylalanine, the CDR3 spans 12 amino acids. The DNA shown is the 36-base CDR3, in frame from base 1. The germline V gene encodes CDR1 KGHDR and CDR2 SFDVKD. V and J are truncated by 4 bases and 8 bases respectively, leaving an intervening sequence of 10 bases.